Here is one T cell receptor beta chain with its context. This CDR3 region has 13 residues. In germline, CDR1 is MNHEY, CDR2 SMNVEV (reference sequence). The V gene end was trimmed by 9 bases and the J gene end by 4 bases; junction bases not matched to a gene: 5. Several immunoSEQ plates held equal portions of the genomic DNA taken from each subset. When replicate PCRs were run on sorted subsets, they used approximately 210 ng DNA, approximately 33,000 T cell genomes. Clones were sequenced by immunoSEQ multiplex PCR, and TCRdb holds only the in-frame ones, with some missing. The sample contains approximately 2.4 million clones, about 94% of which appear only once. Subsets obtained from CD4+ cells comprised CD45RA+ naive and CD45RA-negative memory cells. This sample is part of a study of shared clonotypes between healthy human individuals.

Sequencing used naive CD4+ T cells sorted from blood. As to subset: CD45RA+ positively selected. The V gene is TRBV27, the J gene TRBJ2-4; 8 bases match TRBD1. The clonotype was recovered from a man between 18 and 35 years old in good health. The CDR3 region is CASHDRGKNIQYF. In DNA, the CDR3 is TGTGCCAGTCATGACAGGGGTAAAAACATTCAGTACTTC.